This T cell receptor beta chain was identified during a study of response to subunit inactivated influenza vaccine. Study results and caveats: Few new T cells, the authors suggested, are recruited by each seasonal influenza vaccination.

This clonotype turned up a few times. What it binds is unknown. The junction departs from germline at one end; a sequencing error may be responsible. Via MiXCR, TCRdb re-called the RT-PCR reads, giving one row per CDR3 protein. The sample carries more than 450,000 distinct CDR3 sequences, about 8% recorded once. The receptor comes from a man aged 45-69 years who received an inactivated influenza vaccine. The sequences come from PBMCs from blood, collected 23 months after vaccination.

For the CDR3, the DNA is TGTGCCGGCAGCCCGGGACAGGAGAATGGCTACACCTTC. Residues: CAGSPGQENGYTF. The genes are TRBV5-6 and TRBJ1-2; TRBD1 matches at 8 bases. The CDR3 spans 13 residues. CDR1 and CDR2 (germline): SGHDT, YYEEEE. Looking up the rest from reference TRBV5-6 and TRBJ1-2 gives the full variable domain: DAGVTQSPTHLIKTRGQQVTLRCSPKSGHDTVSWYQQALGQGPQFIFQYYEEEERQRGNFPDRFSGHQFPNYSSELNVNALLLGDSALYLCAGSPGQENGYTFGSGTRLTVV.